This TCR beta chain was captured by sequencing in a study of cytomegalovirus exposure and HLA in healthy donors. Findings and limits, study-wide: Beyond CMV serostatus, there was no information to go on about immune exposure.

Primers for the PCR totalled 60 Vbeta and 13 Jbeta. The authors' processing: Around 9.9 million shared chains were among the roughly 80 million unique TCR beta chains that a later analysis counted. The table came from immunoSEQ multiplex PCR; TCRdb's copy has only in-frame clones and leaves some out. That table furnishes V, J and clone size, whereas the DNA furnished D and trimming. The table records approximately 140,000 clones, 50% to 75% of them present only once. This clone was picked up a small number of times. Its antigen remains unidentified. Germline CDR1 reads SGHAT; CDR2 reads FQNNGV. The CDR3 contains 15 residues. V lost 1 base and J 4 bases, leaving 13 bases between the germline ends.

This TCR came from a woman aged 60-75 years in good health and CMV-seropositive. What was sequenced was PBMCs. V and J are TRBV11-2 and TRBJ1-1; weak D call: TRBD1 (5 bases). This chain's CDR3 is CASSLGGGWGTEAFF. The CDR3 nucleotides read TGTGCCAGCAGCTTAGGTGGGGGGTGGGGCACTGAAGCTTTCTTT.